The 23 T cell receptor beta chains below come from one sample, sequenced in a study of blood T cell repertoires in COVID-19 (dated by TCRdb to the early 2020s). Library construction relied on the immunoSEQ multiplex PCR assay. TCRdb mirrors the immuneACCESS table, restricted to in-frame sequences. Some clones are absent from its copies; in checked studies, under half trace to an unresolved V gene, and the reason for the others is unknown. For this sample there are approximately 120,000 clones; about four fifths appear just once. The top ten hold 18% of the sample. Source material: PBMCs or T cells enriched from blood (not recorded which). These receptors all stem from a man aged 25 to 40 who had recovered from COVID-19.

V gene TRBV9 combines with J gene TRBJ1-4, with TRBD1 matching 8 bases. The V gene's germline CDR1 is SGDLS and CDR2 YYNGEE. CDR3 length: 14 residues. V was clipped by 4 bases and J by 8 bases; unmatched bases: 7. The CDR3 sequence is CASSPRDRREKLFF. CDR3 nucleotides: TGTGCCAGCAGCCCTCGGGACAGGCGGGAAAAACTGTTTTTT.

The gene calls are TRBV29-1 and TRBJ1-5, with TRBD1 matching 7 bases. This CDR3 spans 15 amino acids. V lost 5 bases, J lost 4 bases, and 11 bases stayed unmatched. Germline CDR1 reads SQVTM; CDR2 reads ANQGSEA. The CDR3 DNA reads TGCAGCGTTCGGACAGGAACGTCGATTAATCAGCCCCAGCATTTT. This encodes CSVRTGTSINQPQHF.

The chain uses TRBV10-3 and TRBJ2-7; 9 bases agree with TRBD1. CDR3 length: 14 residues. The V and J ends lost 9 bases and 4 bases, in that order; junction bases with no gene match: 10. Germline V gene sequence: CDR1 ENHRY, CDR2 SYGVKD. CDR3 in amino acids: CAIRPGTGIYEQYF. DNA of the CDR3: TGTGCCATTCGGCCCGGGACAGGGATTTACGAGCAGTACTTC.

V usage is TRBV11-2 and J usage is TRBJ1-1; tentative D call: TRBD1 (5 bases). The CDR3 sequence is 13 residues long. Germline V gene data show CDR1 as SGHAT and CDR2 as FQNNGV. V lost 7 bases and J 1 base, leaving 10 bases between the germline ends. The CDR3 DNA follows: TGTGCCAGCAAGGTGGGGCAGAACACTGAAGCTTTCTTT. Translated: CASKVGQNTEAFF.

This clone has a single count. This sequence joins TRBV5-5 and TRBJ2-1, with a weak D call TRBD2 (6 bases). The germline V and J ends were trimmed by 0 bases and 10 bases, with 14 bases remaining between them. This CDR3 comprises 14 residues. Germline lookup yields CDR1 SGHKS and CDR2 YYEKEE (reference sequence). The CDR3 region has the DNA TGTGCCAGCAGCTTGGCTGGGGTGGGGGGAGAGCAGTTCTTC. This translates into CASSLAGVGGEQFF.

The chain is built from TRBV25-1 and TRBJ1-2; unclear D gene. Germline-derived CDR1 and CDR2 are MGHDK and SYGVNS. Trimming removed 4 bases from V and 9 bases from J, with 18 bases in between. CDR3 length: 14 residues. In nucleotides, the CDR3 is TGTGCCAGCAGTGCCCCGGGGAAAAGGGAATGCTACACCTTC. Residues: CASSAPGKRECYTF.

This chain connects TRBV27 to TRBJ2-2, with D possibly matching TRBD1 (5 bases). Trimming pared 5 bases from V and 5 bases from J, leaving 12 bases between. Per germline, CDR1 MNHEY and CDR2 SMNVEV (reference sequence). The CDR3 contains 14 residues. The CDR3 sequence is CASSPTVITGELFF. Written as DNA, the CDR3 is TGTGCCAGCAGTCCGACAGTAATAACCGGGGAGCTGTTTTTT.

The chain couples TRBV2 to TRBJ2-1, with 9 bases that match TRBD2. The CDR3 sequence is 16 residues long. Germline CDR1 is SNHLY and CDR2 is FYNNEI. Germline trimming cut 5 bases from V and 2 bases from J; bases unmatched to any gene: 7. CDR3 amino acids: CASSPKRGVTYNEQFF. The CDR3 bases are TGTGCCAGCAGTCCTAAGCGGGGGGTCACCTACAATGAGCAGTTCTTC.

The chain uses TRBV27 and TRBJ2-1; TRBD1 agrees at 10 bases. Germline CDR1 is MNHEY and CDR2 is SMNVEV (reference sequence). CDR3 length: 15 residues. The ends lost 5 bases at V and 7 bases at J; junction bases unmatched: 8. CDR3: CASSPGTGDLNEQFF. The CDR3 DNA follows: TGTGCCAGCAGTCCCGGGACAGGGGATTTGAATGAGCAGTTCTTC.

The genes are TRBV11-2 and TRBJ2-5; TRBD2 aligns across 9 bases. Germline CDR1 and CDR2: SGHAT and FQNNGV. The V and J ends lost 4 bases and 2 bases, in that order; junction bases with no gene match: 5. The length of the CDR3 is 15 residues. The CDR3, as DNA: TGTGCCAGCAGCTCCAGCGGGGGGAAACAAGAGACCCAGTACTTC. Amino acids: CASSSSGGKQETQYF.

The chain joins TRBV7-2 to TRBJ1-4; possible D gene TRBD1, 5 bases. The CDR3 has 18 residues. Between the trimmed V and J ends, which lost 3 bases and 3 bases, there was a span of 20 bases. Germline values: CDR1 SGHTA, CDR2 FQGNSA. As DNA, the CDR3 is TGTGCCAGCAGCTTCCATTACCTGGGGGGGATGCCTAATGAAAAACTGTTTTTT. Residues: CASSFHYLGGMPNEKLFF.

The gene calls are TRBV30 and TRBJ1-6; perhaps TRBD1 as D (6 bases). Germline CDR1 and CDR2: GTSNPN and SVGIG (reference sequence). This CDR3 contains 15 residues. Trimming removed 1 base from V and 7 bases from J, with 14 bases in between. CDR3 region: CAWSGPGQTNSPLHF. CDR3 nucleotide sequence: TGTGCCTGGAGTGGTCCGGGACAAACGAATTCACCCCTCCACTTT.

This clone was seen a single time. V and J are TRBV6-1 and TRBJ1-5, with D perhaps TRBD1 (5 bases). The V end lost 4 bases, the J end lost 2 bases, and 15 bases lay between the germline ends. Per germline, CDR1 MNHNS and CDR2 SASEGT. The CDR3 has 16 residues. The CDR3 region has the DNA TGTGCCAGCAGTGGGTTGGCATCACAGGGCAATCAGCCCCAGCATTTT. This translates into CASSGLASQGNQPQHF.

J is TRBJ2-6 and V is TRBV5-4; TRBD1 is a possible D gene (6 bases). Trimming shortened V by 4 bases and J by 0 bases, and 8 bases separated the two germline ends. CDR1 is SGHNT, CDR2 YYREEE, per germline (reference sequence). The CDR3 consists of 15 residues. CDR3 nucleotide sequence: TGTGCCAGCAGCCTGGACAGCTCTGGGGCCAACGTCCTGACTTTC. This sequence encodes CASSLDSSGANVLTF.

V is TRBV5-6 and J is TRBJ2-2; TRBD2 matches at 8 bases. This CDR3 has 16 residues. The germline V gene has CDR1 SGHDT and CDR2 YYEEEE. V lost 5 bases and J lost 6; bases outside the gene matches: 12. In nucleotides, the CDR3 is TGTGCCAGCAGGTCCGGGACTAGTGTCCCCTCCGGGGAGCTGTTTTTT. It encodes CASRSGTSVPSGELFF. Full variable domain (rest looked up from reference TRBV5-6 and TRBJ2-2): DAGVTQSPTHLIKTRGQQVTLRCSPKSGHDTVSWYQQALGQGPQFIFQYYEEEERQRGNFPDRFSGHQFPNYSSELNVNALLLGDSALYLCASRSGTSVPSGELFFGEGSRLTVL.

The rearrangement links TRBV4-1 to TRBJ2-7, with D perhaps TRBD2 (6 bases). V lost 0 bases, J lost 5 bases, and 8 bases lay in between. In germline, CDR1 is MGHRA, CDR2 YSYEKL. The CDR3 runs 13 residues. CDR3 amino acids: CASSQDRGNEQYF. CDR3 sequence (DNA): TGCGCCAGCAGCCAAGATCGGGGGAACGAGCAGTACTTC.

This clone showed up just a few times. V usage is TRBV19 and J usage is TRBJ2-1; 8 bases fit TRBD1. CDR1 is LNHDA and CDR2 is SQIVND in the germline V gene (reference sequence). Trimming took 5 bases from V and 0 from J; bases not matched to a gene: 3. The CDR3 consists of 15 residues. Written as DNA, the CDR3 is TGTGCCAGTAGTTCCACAGGGGGCTCCTACAATGAGCAGTTCTTC. Its protein product is CASSSTGGSYNEQFF.

This clone was seen at least ten times. The V call is TRBV2, the J call TRBJ2-2; D is unresolved. Trimming removed 3 bases from V and 7 bases from J, with 12 bases in between. This CDR3 comprises 14 residues. CDR1 is SNHLY and CDR2 is FYNNEI in the germline V gene. CDR3 protein: CASSDRSFIGELFF. The CDR3 DNA follows: TGTGCCAGCAGTGACCGTAGCTTCATCGGGGAGCTGTTTTTT.

The chain couples TRBV4-2 to TRBJ1-2, with TRBD1 identical over 9 bases. Germline V lookup: CDR1 LGHNA, CDR2 YNFKEQ. This CDR3 is built from 15 residues. The J segment lost 4 bases and the V segment lost 1 base, leaving 4 bases of the junction unmatched. Here the CDR3 DNA reads TGTGCCAGCAGCCAAGCTCCGGGACAGGGCTATGGCTACACCTTC. Translated, it gives CASSQAPGQGYGYTF.

The rearrangement joins TRBV6-5 to TRBJ1-1; D may be TRBD1 (5 bases). The germline V gene encodes CDR1 MNHEY and CDR2 SVGAGI. This CDR3 has 13 amino acids. Trimming shortened V by 4 bases and J by 4 bases, and 10 bases separated the two germline ends. The CDR3 DNA follows: TGTGCCAGCAGTTCTGAAGGGGCCACTGAAGCTTTCTTT. It codes for CASSSEGATEAFF.

V usage is TRBV3-1 (or the pseudogene TRBV3-2) and J usage is TRBJ2-3, with TRBD1 matching 8 bases. The CDR3 covers 15 residues. V lost 8 bases, J lost 5 bases, and 12 bases stayed unmatched. The germline V gene has CDR1 LGHDT and CDR2 YNNKEL (reference sequence). The CDR3 spells CASPDRRTGRDTQYF. Here the CDR3 DNA reads TGTGCCAGCCCAGATCGTCGGACAGGGAGAGATACGCAGTATTTT.

The V gene is TRBV27, the J gene TRBJ2-7; TRBD1 matches 9 bases. The CDR3 length is 15 residues. Germline assignment: CDR1 MNHEY and CDR2 SMNVEV (reference sequence). After removal of 6 bases from V and 3 bases from J, the junction contained 9 bases not matched to a gene. The DNA of the CDR3 is TGTGCCAGCAGAGCGCCGGGACAGGGATTCTACGAGCAGTACTTC. Protein product: CASRAPGQGFYEQYF.

Only a few counts were recorded for this clone. V is TRBV6-1 and J is TRBJ1-4; 8 bases fit TRBD1. Germline V gene sequence: CDR1 MNHNS, CDR2 SASEGT. V lost 2 bases to trimming and J lost 6 bases; unmatched junction nucleotides: 14. The CDR3 consists of 18 residues. The CDR3 sequence: CASSESGTGRRFDEKLFF. The DNA of the CDR3 is TGTGCCAGCAGTGAATCGGGGACAGGCCGGAGGTTTGATGAAAAACTGTTTTTT.